A selection of T cell receptor beta chains follows, all from one sample in a study of glioma-infiltrating T cells. TCRdb ran MiXCR on the multiplex PCR reads and lists one entry per CDR3 protein. In the table there are 100,000 to 150,000 distinct CDR3 sequences, about 25% of which are singletons. The specimen sequenced was glioma tissue, nonneoplastic brain tissue, or PBMCs (not recorded which). These receptors were obtained from a human donor with low-grade glioma or glioblastoma, undergoing nonglioma brain surgery, or in good health (not recorded which). CDR3s include the opening cysteine and the closing phenylalanine or tryptophan. Not all rows give a size; the values are once, few, many and, for expanded clones, a class.

V gene	clone size	J gene	CDR3 protein
TRBV10-3	few	TRBJ2-3	CAISDSRRGQDLTDTQYF
TRBV7-3	.	TRBJ1-3	CASSLTVGGPGNTMYF
TRBV14	few	TRBJ2-1	CASSHGGGQGREQFF
TRBV7-2	few	TRBJ2-5	CASSLDRDVQETQYF
TRBV20-1	once	TRBJ2-1	CSAIMGLAGGQYEQSF
TRBV2	.	TRBJ2-3	CASRAPSTDTQYF
TRBV20-1	few	TRBJ1-1	CSAREQAGGRAFF
TRBV4-1	many	TRBJ2-3	CASSQASEDTQYF
TRBV10-3	few	TRBJ1-2	CAIRSGQGGRGYTF
TRBV6-1	few	TRBJ1-4	CAIGDRVNEKLFF